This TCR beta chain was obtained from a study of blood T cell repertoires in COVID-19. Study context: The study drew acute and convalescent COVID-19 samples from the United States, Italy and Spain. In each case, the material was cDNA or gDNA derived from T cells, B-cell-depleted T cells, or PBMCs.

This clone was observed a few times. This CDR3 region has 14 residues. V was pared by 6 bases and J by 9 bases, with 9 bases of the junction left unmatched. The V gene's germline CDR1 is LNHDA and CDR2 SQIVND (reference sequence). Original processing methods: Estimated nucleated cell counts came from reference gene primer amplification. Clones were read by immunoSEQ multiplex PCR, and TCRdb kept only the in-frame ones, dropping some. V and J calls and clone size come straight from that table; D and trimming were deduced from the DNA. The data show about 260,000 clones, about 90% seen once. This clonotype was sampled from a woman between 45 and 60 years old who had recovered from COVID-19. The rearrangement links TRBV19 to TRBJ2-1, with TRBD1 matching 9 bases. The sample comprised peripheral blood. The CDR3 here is CASRWDRVTGEQFF. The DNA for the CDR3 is TGTGCCAGTAGATGGGACAGGGTAACAGGTGAGCAGTTCTTC.